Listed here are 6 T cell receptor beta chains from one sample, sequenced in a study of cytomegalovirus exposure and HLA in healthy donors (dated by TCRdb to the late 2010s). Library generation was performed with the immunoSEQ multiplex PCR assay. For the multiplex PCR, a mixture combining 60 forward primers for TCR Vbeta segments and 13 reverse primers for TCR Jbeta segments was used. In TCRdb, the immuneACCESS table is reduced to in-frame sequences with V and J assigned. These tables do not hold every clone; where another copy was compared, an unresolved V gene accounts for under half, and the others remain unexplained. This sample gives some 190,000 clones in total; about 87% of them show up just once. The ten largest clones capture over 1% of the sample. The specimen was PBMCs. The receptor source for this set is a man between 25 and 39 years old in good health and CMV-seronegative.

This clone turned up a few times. Here the CDR3 reads CASSPGGASGRSNEQFF. The CDR3 coding sequence is TGTGCCAGCAGTCCTGGAGGGGCTAGCGGGAGAAGCAATGAGCAGTTCTTC. J is TRBJ2-1 and V is TRBV28, with TRBD2 matching over 10 bases. Trimming at V came to 5 bases and at J to 6 bases, leaving 13 bases not matched to a gene. Germline values: CDR1 MDHEN, CDR2 SYDVKM. The CDR3 loop spans 17 amino acids.

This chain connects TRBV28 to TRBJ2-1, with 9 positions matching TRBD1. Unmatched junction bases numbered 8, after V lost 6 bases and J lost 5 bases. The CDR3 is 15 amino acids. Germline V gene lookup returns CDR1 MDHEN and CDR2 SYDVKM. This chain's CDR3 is CASSTGGSVNNEQFF. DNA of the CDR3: TGTGCCAGCAGCACAGGGGGCTCTGTTAACAATGAGCAGTTCTTC.

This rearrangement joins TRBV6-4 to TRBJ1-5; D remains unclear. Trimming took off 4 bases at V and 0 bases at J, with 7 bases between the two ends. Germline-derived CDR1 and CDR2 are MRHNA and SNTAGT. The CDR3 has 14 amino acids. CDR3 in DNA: TGTGCCAGCAGTGCGGTGCCTAGCAATCAGCCCCAGCATTTT. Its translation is CASSAVPSNQPQHF.

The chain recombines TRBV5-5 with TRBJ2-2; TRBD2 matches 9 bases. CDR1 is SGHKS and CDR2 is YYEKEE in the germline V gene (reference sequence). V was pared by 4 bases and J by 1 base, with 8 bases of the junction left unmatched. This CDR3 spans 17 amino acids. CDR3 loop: CASSTPGTSLNTGELFF. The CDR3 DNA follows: TGTGCCAGCAGCACCCCCGGGACTAGCCTGAACACCGGGGAGCTGTTTTTT.

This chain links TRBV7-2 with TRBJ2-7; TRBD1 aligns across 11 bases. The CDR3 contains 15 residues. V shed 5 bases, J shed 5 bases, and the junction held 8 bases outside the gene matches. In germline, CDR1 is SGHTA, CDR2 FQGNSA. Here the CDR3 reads CASSPEGQGGDEQYF. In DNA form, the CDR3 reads TGTGCCAGCAGCCCTGAGGGACAGGGGGGAGACGAGCAGTACTTC.

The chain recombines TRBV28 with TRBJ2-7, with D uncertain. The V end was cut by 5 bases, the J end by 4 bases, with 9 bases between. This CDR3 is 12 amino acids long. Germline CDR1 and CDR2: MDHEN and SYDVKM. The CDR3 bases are TGTGCCAGCAGTCCCTTATTATACGAGCAGTACTTC. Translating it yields CASSPLLYEQYF.